This passage covers 10 T cell receptor beta chains from one sample sequenced in a study of a mutant IDH1 vaccine in newly diagnosed glioma. The table came from immunoSEQ multiplex PCR; TCRdb's copy has only in-frame clones and leaves some out. The sample lists about 67,000 clones, around four fifths seen once, with 4.6% in the top ten. Time point of the sample: baseline, week 1 (first vaccination visit). Treatment meaning: pre-vaccination baseline after standard-of-care therapy. This specimen consisted of peripheral blood mononuclear cells (PBMCs), obtained from a glioma patient treated with radiotherapy, temozolomide or both. The receptors derive from a woman aged 18 to 35 with glioma. Some clones in this sample may be carry-over from other donors' samples.

This chain joins TRBV7-9 and TRBJ2-5; possible D gene TRBD1, 6 bases. The CDR3 is 14 residues long. Trimming removed 5 bases at V and 8 bases at J, with 18 bases between. Per the germline V gene, CDR1 is SEHNR and CDR2 is FQNEAQ (reference sequence). CDR3 amino acids: CASSPTGTPDTQYF. CDR3 nucleotide sequence: TGTGCCAGCAGCCCCACCGGGACACCGGATACCCAGTACTTC.

The V call is TRBV7-8, the J call TRBJ2-5; D may correspond to TRBD1 or TRBD2 (5 bases each). CDR1 and CDR2 (germline): SGHVS, FQNEAQ. This CDR3 is 15 amino acids long. The V and J ends lost 5 bases and 6 bases respectively, with 19 bases between them. CDR3 sequence (DNA): TGTGCCAGCAGCCGGGACCTCTCTCCCGGGAAGACCCAGTACTTC. This encodes CASSRDLSPGKTQYF.

The chain carries TRBV4-1 and TRBJ2-7; weak D call: TRBD1 (6 bases). The CDR3 contains 14 residues. Germline values: CDR1 MGHRA, CDR2 YSYEKL. V gave up 1 base and J gave up 5 bases, with 12 bases separating them. CDR3 in DNA: TGCGCCAGCAGCCAAGGGGCAGGGGTCAACGAGCAGTACTTC. Residues: CASSQGAGVNEQYF.

This chain links TRBV5-1 with TRBJ1-2; D gene unclear. The CDR3 length is 14 residues. Germline V gene sequence: CDR1 SGHRS, CDR2 YFSETQ. V was shortened by 4 bases and J by 0 bases, with 10 bases between the two germline ends. The CDR3 bases are TGCGCCAGCAGCACCCTCACAGCTAACTATGGCTACACCTTC. It codes for CASSTLTANYGYTF.

Only a few counts were recorded for this clone. The chain combines TRBV12-2 with TRBJ1-4. TRBV12-2 is assigned pseudogene status. CDR3 size: 14 residues. The CDR3 DNA sequence: TGTGCAAGTCGCTTATCGTACCCGAGGGAAAAACTGTTTTTT. Translating it yields CASRLSYPREKLFF.

The V and J genes are TRBV6-5 and TRBJ1-1, with unresolved D. Trimming cost V 5 bases and J 3 bases, with 13 bases left between them. The CDR3 runs 14 residues. Germline CDR1 and CDR2: MNHEY and SVGAGI. The CDR3 loop reads CASSKKVRDTEAFF. The CDR3 coding sequence is TGTGCCAGCAGTAAGAAGGTCAGAGACACTGAAGCTTTCTTT.

The chain combines TRBV11-3 with TRBJ2-5; D is possibly TRBD2 (6 bases). The CDR3 has 15 amino acids. The V end lost 5 bases, the J end lost 7 bases, and 20 bases lay between the germline ends. Germline V gives CDR1 SGHNT, CDR2 YENEEA. CDR3 region: CASSPPTEGPGTQYF. The CDR3 region has the DNA TGTGCCAGCAGCCCCCCCACGGAGGGCCCTGGGACCCAGTACTTC.

This clone was observed once. The rearrangement links TRBV5-1 to TRBJ2-3; no clear D. The CDR3 length is 15 residues. Trimming left V 0 bases short and J 0 bases short, with 8 bases between. CDR1 is SGHRS and CDR2 is YFSETQ in the germline V gene. CDR3 in amino acids: CASSLVGTSTDTQYF. In DNA form, the CDR3 reads TGCGCCAGCAGCTTGGTGGGAACTAGCACAGATACGCAGTATTTT.

The chain employs TRBV27 and TRBJ1-4; D gene ambiguous. Germline V lookup: CDR1 MNHEY, CDR2 SMNVEV (reference sequence). The CDR3 contains 12 residues. V lost 0 bases and J lost 10, with 6 bases in between. This CDR3 reads CASSLSGGKLFF. For the CDR3, the DNA is TGTGCCAGCAGTTTATCGGGTGGAAAACTGTTTTTT.

The CDR3 DNA is TGTGCCAGCAGCCTCTCGGGACAGAGTTATGGCTACACCTTC. It codes for CASSLSGQSYGYTF. V gene TRBV7-8 combines with J gene TRBJ1-2, with 7 bases lining up with TRBD1. CDR3 size: 14 residues. Germline V gene data show CDR1 as SGHVS and CDR2 as FQNEAQ. The V and J ends lost 5 bases and 5 bases, in that order; junction bases with no gene match: 8.